Listed here is a single T cell receptor beta chain. The antigen is not known. CDR1 is MGHRA and CDR2 is YSYEKL in the germline V gene. The length of the CDR3 is 16 residues. Trimming removed 0 bases at V and 0 bases at J, with 9 bases between. The record originates from a study of T cell repertoires in cytomegalovirus infection. Study information: HLA-B-restricted CMV epitopes that are well studied were used alongside recently identified HLA-C-restricted ones. CMV infection and matching HLA type were both indicated by public TCR beta signatures.

TCRdb passed the reads through MiXCR, listing each CDR3 protein once. The sample has some 900,000 distinct CDR3 sequences; 30% to 35% are singletons. This receptor was identified in a human donor in good health (CMV status not recorded). Some clones in this sample may be carry-over from other donors' samples. The chain joins TRBV4-1 to TRBJ1-5, with a possible D match to TRBD1 (6 bases). The source was cultured CD8+ T cells from PBMCs, collected from culture after CMV antigen stimulation. The DNA of the CDR3 is TGCGCCAGCAGCCAAGATGGACAGAATAGCAATCAGCCCCAGCATTTT. It is translated as CASSQDGQNSNQPQHF.